The clone carrying this TCR beta chain was seen repeatedly, ten times or more. A UMI-containing oligonucleotide was joined by 3' ligation to the TCR cDNA template. Whole-blood samples were about 2.5 ml of peripheral blood from healthy adult volunteers. Input was roughly 1 to 1,100 ng of DNase-treated total RNA without cell sorting. Amplification of ligated cDNA took four PCR rounds with SP2 and nested alpha and beta constant primers. TCRdb reprocessed the 5' RACE reads via MiXCR and lists one record per CDR3 protein. The sample holds 55,000 to 65,000 distinct CDR3 sequences, roughly 8.1% seen once. Trimming took 2 bases from V and 4 from J, leaving 10 bases between them. The CDR3 has 14 amino acids. Per germline, CDR1 MNHEY and CDR2 SMNVEV (reference sequence). The data are from a study of naive and memory T cell subsets.

The receptor was isolated from a female donor in good health. The rearrangement links TRBV27 to TRBJ2-3; D unresolved. CDR3 in amino acids: CASSLLDGSDTQYF. CDR3 DNA sequence: TGTGCCAGCAGTTTACTAGACGGGTCAGATACGCAGTATTTT.